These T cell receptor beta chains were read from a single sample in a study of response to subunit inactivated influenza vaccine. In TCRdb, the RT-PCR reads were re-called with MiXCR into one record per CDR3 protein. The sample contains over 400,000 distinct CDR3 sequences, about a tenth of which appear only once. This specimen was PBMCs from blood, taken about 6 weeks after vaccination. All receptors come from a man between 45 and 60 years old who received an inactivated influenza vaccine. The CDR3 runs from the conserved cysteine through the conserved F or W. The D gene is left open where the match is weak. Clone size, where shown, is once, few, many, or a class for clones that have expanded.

CASSLRGVEHNSPLHF,TGTGCCAGCAGTTTGAGAGGGGTGGAACATAATTCACCCCTCCACTTT,16,few,TRBV12-3/TRBV12-4,.,TRBJ1-6
CASRERRKETQYF,TGTGCCAGCAGAGAACGACGGAAAGAGACCCAGTACTTC,13,many,TRBV2,.,TRBJ2-5
CASSGEPLGSDTQYF,TGTGCCAGCAGCGGGGAACCGCTAGGGTCAGATACGCAGTATTTT,15,many,TRBV7-6,.,TRBJ2-3
CASREATDTQYF,TGTGCCAGTCGGGAGGCGACAGATACGCAGTATTTT,12,.,TRBV7-2,TRBD2,TRBJ2-3
CASSVGGRGLNTDTQYF,TGTGCCAGCAGCGTAGGCGGGCGGGGGCTTAACACAGATACGCAGTATTTT,17,.,TRBV9,.,TRBJ2-3
CASSFGVPGTDTQYF,TGTGCCAGCAGCTTCGGGGTTCCTGGCACAGATACGCAGTATTTT,15,few,TRBV7-2,.,TRBJ2-3
CASSEGTSGGTQYF,TGTGCCAGCAGCGAAGGGACTAGCGGGGGGACCCAGTACTTC,14,.,TRBV3-1,TRBD2,TRBJ2-5
CASSLGGQPNEQFF,TGCGCCAGCAGCTTGGGTGGGCAGCCCAATGAGCAGTTCTTC,14,.,TRBV5-1,.,TRBJ2-1
CASSLGDGNTEAFF,TGCGCCAGCAGCTTGGGCGATGGGAACACTGAAGCTTTCTTT,14,.,TRBV5-1,.,TRBJ1-1
CAISAPSSYEQYF,TGTGCCATCAGCGCTCCCTCGAGCTACGAGCAGTACTTC,13,few,TRBV10-3,.,TRBJ2-7
CASSGLGEKLFF,TGTGCCAGCAGTGGCTTAGGGGAAAAACTGTTTTTT,12,.,TRBV25-1,.,TRBJ1-4
CASSLSKDNQPQHF,TGTGCCAGCAGCTTATCGAAAGACAATCAGCCCCAGCATTTT,14,many,TRBV7-2,.,TRBJ1-5
CASSQTREYSTDTQYF,TGTGCCAGCAGCCAAACGCGGGAGTATAGCACAGATACGCAGTATTTT,16,few,TRBV4-2,TRBD2,TRBJ2-3
CATSRGTVGGYTF,TGTGCCACCAGCCGCGGGACCGTGGGTGGCTACACCTTC,13,few,TRBV15,.,TRBJ1-2
CASNRDSFYEQYF,TGTGCCAGCAACCGGGACAGCTTCTACGAGCAGTACTTC,13,.,TRBV7-9,TRBD1,TRBJ2-7
CASSEFIGQENTEAFF,TGTGCCAGCAGTGAATTTATTGGACAGGAGAACACTGAAGCTTTCTTT,16,.,TRBV25-1,TRBD1,TRBJ1-1
CATSDHGDSYNEQFF,TGTGCCACCAGTGATCATGGGGACAGCTACAATGAGCAGTTCTTC,15,few,TRBV24-1,TRBD1,TRBJ2-1
CSASIRTEAFF,TGCAGTGCTAGTATTCGTACTGAAGCTTTCTTT,11,many,TRBV20-1,.,TRBJ1-1
CASSSLDARGNEQYF,TGCGCCAGCAGCTCCTTGGACGCAAGAGGCAACGAGCAGTACTTC,15,many,TRBV5-1,.,TRBJ2-7
CASSFRLETQYF,TGTGCCAGCAGCTTTAGACTAGAGACCCAGTACTTC,12,.,TRBV5-5,.,TRBJ2-5
CASSRGGTDIQYF,TGTGCCAGCAGCCGGGGTGGTACGGACATTCAGTACTTC,13,few,TRBV7-9,.,TRBJ2-4
CASSLAGRTYEQYF,TGTGCCAGCAGCTTGGCCGGCAGAACCTACGAGCAGTACTTC,14,many,TRBV5-6,.,TRBJ2-7
CASSYEAKNTEAFF,TGTGCCAGCAGTTACGAGGCAAAGAACACTGAAGCTTTCTTT,14,.,TRBV6-5,.,TRBJ1-1
CASSQWDSSYNEQFF,TGTGCCAGCAGCCAGTGGGACAGCTCCTACAATGAGCAGTTCTTC,15,few,TRBV3-1,TRBD1,TRBJ2-1
CASTATPGQGRLEQYF,TGTGCCAGCACCGCGACCCCGGGACAGGGACGTCTCGAGCAGTACTTC,16,few,TRBV27,TRBD1,TRBJ2-7
CATSDLRGETQYF,TGTGCCACCAGTGATTTAAGAGGGGAGACCCAGTACTTC,13,many,TRBV24-1,.,TRBJ2-5
CASSLFYGETQYF,TGTGCCAGCAGCTTATTTTATGGAGAGACCCAGTACTTC,13,few,TRBV7-9,.,TRBJ2-5
CASSYSGGTTYEQYF,TGTGCCAGCAGTTACTCCGGGGGGACTACCTACGAGCAGTACTTC,15,few,TRBV6-5,TRBD2,TRBJ2-7
CSARRLYNEQFF,TGCAGTGCCCGACGACTCTACAATGAGCAGTTCTTC,12,.,TRBV20-1,.,TRBJ2-1
CATSRSRLGVDTQYF,TGTGCCACCAGCAGATCGCGATTGGGGGTTGATACGCAGTATTTT,15,many,TRBV15,.,TRBJ2-3
CASSDGLTGQETQYF,TGCGCCAGCAGTGACGGTCTTACGGGGCAAGAGACCCAGTACTTC,15,.,TRBV10-1,.,TRBJ2-5
CSASNRFGGPLGNEQFF,TGCAGTGCTAGCAATCGCTTTGGAGGTCCCTTGGGGAATGAGCAGTTCTTC,17,few,TRBV20-1,.,TRBJ2-1
CASSLDYSSYNEQFF,TGTGCCAGCAGTTTAGACTATAGCTCCTACAATGAGCAGTTCTTC,15,.,TRBV27,.,TRBJ2-1
CASSGRPGLAGGTFTDTQYF,TGTGCCAGCAGTGGACGGCCGGGACTAGCGGGGGGGACCTTCACAGATACGCAGTATTTT,20,many,TRBV6-1,TRBD2,TRBJ2-3
CASSVSGNEQFF,TGTGCCAGCAGCGTTAGCGGCAATGAGCAGTTCTTC,12,many,TRBV9,.,TRBJ2-1